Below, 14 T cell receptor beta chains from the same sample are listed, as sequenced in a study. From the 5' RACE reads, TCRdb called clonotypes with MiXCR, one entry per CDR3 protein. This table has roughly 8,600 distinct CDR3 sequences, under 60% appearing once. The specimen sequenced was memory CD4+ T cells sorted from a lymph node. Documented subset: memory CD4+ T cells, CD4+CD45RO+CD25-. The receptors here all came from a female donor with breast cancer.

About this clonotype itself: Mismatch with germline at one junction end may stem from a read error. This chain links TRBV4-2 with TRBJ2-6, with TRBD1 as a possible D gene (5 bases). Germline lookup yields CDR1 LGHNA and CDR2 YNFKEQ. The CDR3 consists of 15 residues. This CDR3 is CASSQGTTGANVLTF. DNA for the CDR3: TGTGCCAGCAGCCAAGGGACAACTGGGGCAAACGTCCTGACTTTC.

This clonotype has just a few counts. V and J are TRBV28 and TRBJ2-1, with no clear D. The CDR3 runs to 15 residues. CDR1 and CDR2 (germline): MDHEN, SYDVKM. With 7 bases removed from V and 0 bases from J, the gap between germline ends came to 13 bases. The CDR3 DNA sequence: TGTGCCAGCAATTCTCAGGTGCCCTCCTACAATGAGCAGTTCTTC. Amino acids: CASNSQVPSYNEQFF.

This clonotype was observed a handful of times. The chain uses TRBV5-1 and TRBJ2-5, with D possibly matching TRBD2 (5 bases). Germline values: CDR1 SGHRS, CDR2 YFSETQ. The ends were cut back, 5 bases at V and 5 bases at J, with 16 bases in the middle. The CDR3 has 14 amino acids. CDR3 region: CASRPTGGGETQYF. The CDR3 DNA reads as TGCGCCAGCAGACCTACCGGAGGCGGGGAGACCCAGTACTTC.

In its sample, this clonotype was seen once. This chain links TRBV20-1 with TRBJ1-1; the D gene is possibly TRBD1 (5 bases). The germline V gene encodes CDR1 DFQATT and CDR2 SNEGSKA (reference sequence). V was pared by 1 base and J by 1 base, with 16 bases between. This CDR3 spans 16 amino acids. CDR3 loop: CSARVMRPGGNTEAFF. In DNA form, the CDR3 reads TGCAGTGCTAGAGTTATGAGGCCGGGGGGGAACACTGAAGCTTTCTTT.

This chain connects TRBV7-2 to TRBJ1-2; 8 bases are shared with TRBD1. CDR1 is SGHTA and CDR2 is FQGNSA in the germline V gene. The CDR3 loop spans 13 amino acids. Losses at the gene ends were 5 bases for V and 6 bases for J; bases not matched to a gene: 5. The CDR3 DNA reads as TGTGCCAGCAGCCCAGGACAGGGAGATGGCTACACCTTC. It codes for CASSPGQGDGYTF.

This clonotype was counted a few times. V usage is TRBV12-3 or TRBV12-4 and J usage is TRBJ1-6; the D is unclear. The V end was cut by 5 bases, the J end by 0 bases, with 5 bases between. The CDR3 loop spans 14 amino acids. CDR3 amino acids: CASSPSSYNSPLHF. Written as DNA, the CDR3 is TGTGCCAGCAGTCCAAGCTCCTATAATTCACCCCTCCACTTT.

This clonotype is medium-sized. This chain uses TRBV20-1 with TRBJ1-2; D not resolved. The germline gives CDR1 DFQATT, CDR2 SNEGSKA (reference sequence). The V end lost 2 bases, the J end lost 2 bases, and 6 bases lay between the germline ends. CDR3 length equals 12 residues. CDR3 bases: TGCAGTGCTAGACATCAAAACTATGGCTACACCTTC. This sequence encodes CSARHQNYGYTF.

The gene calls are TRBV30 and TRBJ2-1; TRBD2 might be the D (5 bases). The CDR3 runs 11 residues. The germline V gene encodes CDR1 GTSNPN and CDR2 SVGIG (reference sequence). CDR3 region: CSAAGYNEQFF. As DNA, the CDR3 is TGTTCGGCGGCGGGCTACAATGAGCAGTTCTTC.

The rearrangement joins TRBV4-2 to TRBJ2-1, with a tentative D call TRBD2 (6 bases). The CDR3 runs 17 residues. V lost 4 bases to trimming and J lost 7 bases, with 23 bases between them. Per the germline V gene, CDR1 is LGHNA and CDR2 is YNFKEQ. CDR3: CASSPLLLAPRENEQFF. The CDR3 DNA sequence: TGTGCCAGCAGCCCCCTCTTACTAGCTCCAAGAGAAAATGAGCAGTTCTTC.

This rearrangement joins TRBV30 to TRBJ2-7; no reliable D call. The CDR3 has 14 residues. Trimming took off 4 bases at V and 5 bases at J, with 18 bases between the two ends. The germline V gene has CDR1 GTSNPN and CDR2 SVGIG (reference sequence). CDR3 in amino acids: CAWTHGPGFHEQYF. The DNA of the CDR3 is TGTGCCTGGACCCACGGCCCGGGTTTCCACGAGCAGTACTTC.

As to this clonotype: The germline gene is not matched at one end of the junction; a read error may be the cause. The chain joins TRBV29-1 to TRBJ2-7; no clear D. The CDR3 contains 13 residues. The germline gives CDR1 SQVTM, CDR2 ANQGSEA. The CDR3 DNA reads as TGCAGCGTTGAAGATCCGGGCTCCGACGAGAAGTACTTC. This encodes CSVEDPGSDEKYF.

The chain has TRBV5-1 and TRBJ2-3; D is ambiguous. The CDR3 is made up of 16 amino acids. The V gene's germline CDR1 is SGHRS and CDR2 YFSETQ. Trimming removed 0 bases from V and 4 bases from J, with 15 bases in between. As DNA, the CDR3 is TGCGCCAGCAGCTTGGAGGCTGCGGCAGGCGCAGATACGCAGTATTTT. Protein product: CASSLEAAAGADTQYF.

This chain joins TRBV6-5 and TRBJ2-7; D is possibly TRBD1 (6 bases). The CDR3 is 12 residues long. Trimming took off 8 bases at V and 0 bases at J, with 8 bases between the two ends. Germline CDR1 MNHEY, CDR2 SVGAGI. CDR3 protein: CASWDNSYEQYF. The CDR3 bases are TGTGCCAGCTGGGACAACTCCTACGAGCAGTACTTC.

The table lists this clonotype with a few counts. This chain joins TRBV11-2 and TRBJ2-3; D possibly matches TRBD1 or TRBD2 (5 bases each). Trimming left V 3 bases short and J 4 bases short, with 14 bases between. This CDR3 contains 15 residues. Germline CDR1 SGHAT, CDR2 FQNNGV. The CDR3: CASSFIGTRADTQYF. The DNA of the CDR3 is TGTGCCAGCAGCTTTATAGGGACGAGGGCAGATACGCAGTATTTT.